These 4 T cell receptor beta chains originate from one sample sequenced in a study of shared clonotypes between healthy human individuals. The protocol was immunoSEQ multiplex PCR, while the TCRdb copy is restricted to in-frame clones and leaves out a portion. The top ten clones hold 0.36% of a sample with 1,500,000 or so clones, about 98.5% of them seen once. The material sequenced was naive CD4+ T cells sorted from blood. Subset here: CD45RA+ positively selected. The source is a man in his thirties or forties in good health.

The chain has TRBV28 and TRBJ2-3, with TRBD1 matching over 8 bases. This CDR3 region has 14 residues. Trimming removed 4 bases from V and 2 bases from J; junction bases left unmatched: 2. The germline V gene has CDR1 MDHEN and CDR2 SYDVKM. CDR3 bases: TGTGCCAGCAGTTCAGGGGGCGTCACAGATACGCAGTATTTT. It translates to CASSSGGVTDTQYF.

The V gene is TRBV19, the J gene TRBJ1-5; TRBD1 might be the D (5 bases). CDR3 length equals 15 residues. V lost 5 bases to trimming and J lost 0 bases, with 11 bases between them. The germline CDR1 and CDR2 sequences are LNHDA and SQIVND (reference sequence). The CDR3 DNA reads TGTGCCAGTAGTGTCAGGGACCATAGCAATCAGCCCCAGCATTTT. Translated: CASSVRDHSNQPQHF.

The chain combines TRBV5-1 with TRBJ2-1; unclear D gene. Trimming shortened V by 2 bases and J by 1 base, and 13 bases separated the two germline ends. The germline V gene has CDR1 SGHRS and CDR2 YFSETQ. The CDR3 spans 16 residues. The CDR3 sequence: CASSLIRTVSYNEQFF. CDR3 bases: TGCGCCAGCAGCTTAATACGGACCGTTTCCTACAATGAGCAGTTCTTC.

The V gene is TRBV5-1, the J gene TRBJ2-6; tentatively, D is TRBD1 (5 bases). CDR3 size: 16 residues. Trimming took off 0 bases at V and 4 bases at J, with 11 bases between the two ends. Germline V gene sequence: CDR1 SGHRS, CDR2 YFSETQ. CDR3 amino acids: CASSLEGVAGANVLTF. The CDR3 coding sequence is TGCGCCAGCAGCTTGGAAGGGGTCGCAGGGGCCAACGTCCTGACTTTC. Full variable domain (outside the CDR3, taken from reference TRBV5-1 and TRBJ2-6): KAGVTQTPRYLIKTRGQQVTLSCSPISGHRSVSWYQQTPGQGLQFLFEYFSETQRNKGNFPGRFSGRQFSNSRSEMNVSTLELGDSALYLCASSLEGVAGANVLTFGAGSRLTVL.